The sample holds a few counts of the clone carrying this T cell receptor (beta chain). What it binds is not known. This record comes from a study of CD8 T cells in ankylosing spondylitis. TCRdb ran MiXCR on the 5' RACE reads and lists one entry per CDR3 protein. The sample has over 600,000 distinct CDR3 sequences, 15% to 20% seen once. Findings and caveats of the study: Fewer than 10 highly homologous variants formed a TCR beta motif that appeared characteristic of ankylosing spondylitis blood.

This CDR3 has 16 residues. Germline loops: CDR1 WNHNN, CDR2 SYGVQD (reference sequence). Trimming removed 3 bases from V and 1 base from J; junction bases left unmatched: 7. The chain has TRBV10-1 and TRBJ2-5, with TRBD1 matching over 8 bases. Sequencing was carried out using blood, either unsorted or a sorted T cell fraction (not recorded which). This receptor was obtained from a male donor with ankylosing spondylitis. The CDR3 nucleotides are TGCGCCAGCAGTGAAGGACGGACAGGGTCCCAAGAGACCCAGTACTTC. It codes for CASSEGRTGSQETQYF.